Below, one T cell receptor beta chain is given with its context. The CDR3 totals 14 residues. The V and J ends lost 1 base and 2 bases respectively, with 8 bases between them. Germline V gene data show CDR1 as SEHNR and CDR2 as FQNEAQ (reference sequence). This sample is part of a study of T cell responses to AZD1222 COVID-19 vaccine. The method was immunoSEQ multiplex PCR; TCRdb's version includes in-frame clones alone and lacks a portion of them. In the table there are about 130,000 clones, roughly 87% of which are singletons. The specimen comprised peripheral blood, sampled on day 0 of AZD1222 vaccination. The chain carries TRBV7-9 and TRBJ1-2; D is uncertain. This clonotype originated in an adult in good health. CDR3 sequence: CASSLVGQNYGYTF. The CDR3 DNA reads as TGTGCCAGCAGCTTAGTCGGCCAGAACTATGGCTACACCTTC.